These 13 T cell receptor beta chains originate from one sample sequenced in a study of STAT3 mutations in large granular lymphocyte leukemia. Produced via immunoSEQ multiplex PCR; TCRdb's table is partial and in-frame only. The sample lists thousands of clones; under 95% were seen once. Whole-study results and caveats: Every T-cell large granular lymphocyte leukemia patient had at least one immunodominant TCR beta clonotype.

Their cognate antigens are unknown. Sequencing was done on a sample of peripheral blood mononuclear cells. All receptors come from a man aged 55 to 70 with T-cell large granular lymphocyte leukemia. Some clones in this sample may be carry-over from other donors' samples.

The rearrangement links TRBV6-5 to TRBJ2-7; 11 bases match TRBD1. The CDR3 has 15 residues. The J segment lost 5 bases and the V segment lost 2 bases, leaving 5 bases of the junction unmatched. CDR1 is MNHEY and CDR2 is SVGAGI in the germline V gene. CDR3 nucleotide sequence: TGTGCCAGCAGTTACGGGACAGGGGGTTCCCACGAGCAGTACTTC. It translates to CASSYGTGGSHEQYF.

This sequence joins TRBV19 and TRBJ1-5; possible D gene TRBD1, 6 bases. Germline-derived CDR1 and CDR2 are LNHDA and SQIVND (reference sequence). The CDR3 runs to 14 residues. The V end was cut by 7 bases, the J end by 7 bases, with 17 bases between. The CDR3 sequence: CASTTTGGEQPQHF. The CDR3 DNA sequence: TGTGCCAGTACCACGACAGGTGGGGAGCAGCCCCAGCATTTT.

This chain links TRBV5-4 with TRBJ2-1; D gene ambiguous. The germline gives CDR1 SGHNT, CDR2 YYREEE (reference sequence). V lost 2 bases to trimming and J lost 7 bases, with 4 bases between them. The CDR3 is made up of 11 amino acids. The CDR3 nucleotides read TGTGCCAGCAGCTTCCGGAATGAGCAGTTCTTC. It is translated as CASSFRNEQFF. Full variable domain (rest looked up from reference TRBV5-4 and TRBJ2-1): ETGVTQSPTHLIKTRGQQVTLRCSSQSGHNTVSWYQQALGQGPQFIFQYYREEENGRGNFPPRFSGLQFPNYSSELNVNALELDDSALYLCASSFRNEQFFGPGTRLTVL.

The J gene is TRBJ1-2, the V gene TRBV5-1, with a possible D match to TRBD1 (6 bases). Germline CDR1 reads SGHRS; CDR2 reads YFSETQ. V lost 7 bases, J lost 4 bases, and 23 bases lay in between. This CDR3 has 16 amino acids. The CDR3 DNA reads TGCGCCAGCCGCCCGGGACAACTCCCCACGGGCTATGGCTACACCTTC. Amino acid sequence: CASRPGQLPTGYGYTF.

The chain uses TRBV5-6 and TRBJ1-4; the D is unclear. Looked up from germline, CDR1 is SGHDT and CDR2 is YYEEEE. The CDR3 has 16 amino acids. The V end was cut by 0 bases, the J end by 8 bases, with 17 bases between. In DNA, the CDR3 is TGTGCCAGCAGCTTGGAGGGAGGCCGCAACCCGGAAAAACTGTTTTTT. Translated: CASSLEGGRNPEKLFF.

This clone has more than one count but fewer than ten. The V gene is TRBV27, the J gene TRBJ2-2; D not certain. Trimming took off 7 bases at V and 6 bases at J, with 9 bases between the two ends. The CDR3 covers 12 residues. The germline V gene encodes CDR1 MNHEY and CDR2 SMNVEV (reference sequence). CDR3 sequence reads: CASTTGSGELFF. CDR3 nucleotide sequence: TGTGCCAGCACCACCGGATCCGGGGAGCTGTTTTTT.

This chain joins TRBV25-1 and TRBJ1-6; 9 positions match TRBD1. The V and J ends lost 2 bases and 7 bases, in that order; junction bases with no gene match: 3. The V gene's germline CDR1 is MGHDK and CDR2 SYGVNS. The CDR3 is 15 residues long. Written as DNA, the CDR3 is TGTGCCAGCAGTGAAGGCGACAGGGGGAATTCACCCCTCCACTTT. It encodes CASSEGDRGNSPLHF.

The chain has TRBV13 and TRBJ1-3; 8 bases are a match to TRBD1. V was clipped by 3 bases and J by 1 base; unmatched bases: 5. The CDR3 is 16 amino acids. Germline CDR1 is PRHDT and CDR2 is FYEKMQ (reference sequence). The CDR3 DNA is TGTGCCAGCAGCTTTAATACAGGGGGATCTGGAAACACCATATATTTT. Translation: CASSFNTGGSGNTIYF.

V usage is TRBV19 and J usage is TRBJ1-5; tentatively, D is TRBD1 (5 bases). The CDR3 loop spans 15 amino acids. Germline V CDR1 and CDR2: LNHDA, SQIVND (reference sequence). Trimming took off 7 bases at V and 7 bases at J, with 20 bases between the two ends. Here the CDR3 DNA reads TGTGCCAGTACGGACCGGGGCAGCACTCGGCAGCCCCAGCATTTT. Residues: CASTDRGSTRQPQHF.

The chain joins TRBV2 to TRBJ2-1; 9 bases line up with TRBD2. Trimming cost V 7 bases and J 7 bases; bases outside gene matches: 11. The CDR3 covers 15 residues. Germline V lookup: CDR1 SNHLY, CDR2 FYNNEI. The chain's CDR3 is CASTVSGGMGNEQFF. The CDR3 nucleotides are TGTGCCAGCACCGTTAGCGGGGGCATGGGGAATGAGCAGTTCTTC.

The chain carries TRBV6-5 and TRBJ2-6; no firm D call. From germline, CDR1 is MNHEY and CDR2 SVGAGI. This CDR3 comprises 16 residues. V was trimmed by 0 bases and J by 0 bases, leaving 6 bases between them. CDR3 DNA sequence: TGTGCCAGCAGTTACTCGATGGACTCTGGGGCCAACGTCCTGACTTTC. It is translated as CASSYSMDSGANVLTF.

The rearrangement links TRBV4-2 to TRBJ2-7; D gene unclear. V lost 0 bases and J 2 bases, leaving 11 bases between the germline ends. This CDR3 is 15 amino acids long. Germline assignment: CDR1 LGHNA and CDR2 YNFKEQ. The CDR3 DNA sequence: TGTGCCAGCAGCCAAGATCTTGGGCAGGCCTACGAGCAGTACTTC. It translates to CASSQDLGQAYEQYF.

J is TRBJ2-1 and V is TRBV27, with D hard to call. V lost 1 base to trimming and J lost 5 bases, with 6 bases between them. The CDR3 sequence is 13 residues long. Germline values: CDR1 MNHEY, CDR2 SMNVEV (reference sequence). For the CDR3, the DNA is TGTGCCAGCAGTTTATTGGTTAACAATGAGCAGTTCTTC. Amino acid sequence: CASSLLVNNEQFF.